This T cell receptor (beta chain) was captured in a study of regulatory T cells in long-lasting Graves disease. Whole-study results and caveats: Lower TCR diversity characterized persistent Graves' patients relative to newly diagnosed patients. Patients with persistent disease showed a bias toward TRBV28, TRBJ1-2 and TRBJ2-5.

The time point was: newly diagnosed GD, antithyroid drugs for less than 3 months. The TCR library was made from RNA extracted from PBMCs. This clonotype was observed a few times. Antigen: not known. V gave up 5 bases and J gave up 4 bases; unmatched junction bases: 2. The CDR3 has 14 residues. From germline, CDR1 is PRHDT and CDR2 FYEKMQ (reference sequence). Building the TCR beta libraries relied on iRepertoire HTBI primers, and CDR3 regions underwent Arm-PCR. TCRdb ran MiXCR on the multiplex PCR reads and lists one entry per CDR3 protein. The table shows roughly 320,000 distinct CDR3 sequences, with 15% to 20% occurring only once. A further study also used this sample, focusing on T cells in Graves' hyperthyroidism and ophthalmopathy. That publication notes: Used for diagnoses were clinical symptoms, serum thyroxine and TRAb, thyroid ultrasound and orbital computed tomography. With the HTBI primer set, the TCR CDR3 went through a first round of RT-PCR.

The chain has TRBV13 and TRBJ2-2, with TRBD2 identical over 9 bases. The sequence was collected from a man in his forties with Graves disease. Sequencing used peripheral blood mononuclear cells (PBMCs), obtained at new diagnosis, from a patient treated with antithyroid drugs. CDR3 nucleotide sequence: TGTGCCAGCAGCCAGGGACTAGCCACCGGGGAGCTGTTTTTT. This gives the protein CASSQGLATGELFF. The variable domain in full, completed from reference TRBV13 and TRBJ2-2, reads AAGVIQSPRHLIKEKRETATLKCYPIPRHDTVYWYQQGPGQDPQFLISFYEKMQSDKGSIPDRFSAQQFSDYHSELNMSSLELGDSALYFCASSQGLATGELFFGEGSRLTVL.